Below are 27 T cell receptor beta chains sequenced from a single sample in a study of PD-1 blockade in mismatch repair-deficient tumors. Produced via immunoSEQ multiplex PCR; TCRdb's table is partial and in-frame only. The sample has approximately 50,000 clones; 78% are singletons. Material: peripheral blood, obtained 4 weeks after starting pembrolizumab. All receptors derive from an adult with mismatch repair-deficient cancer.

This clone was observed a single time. CDR3: CASSPSGTASYEQYF. CDR3 DNA: TGCGCCAGCAGCCCTTCCGGGACCGCCTCCTACGAGCAGTACTTC. The chain uses TRBV5-1 and TRBJ2-7, with D possibly called TRBD1 or TRBD2 (5 bases each). Germline lookup yields CDR1 SGHRS and CDR2 YFSETQ. V lost 4 bases and J 0 bases, leaving 14 bases between the germline ends. The CDR3 runs 15 residues.

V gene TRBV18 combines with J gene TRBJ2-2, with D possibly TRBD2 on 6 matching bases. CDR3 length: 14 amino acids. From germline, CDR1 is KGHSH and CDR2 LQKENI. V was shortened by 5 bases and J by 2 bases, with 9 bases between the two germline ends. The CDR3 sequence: CASSSGTNTGELFF. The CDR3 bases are TGTGCCAGCTCATCCGGGACTAACACCGGGGAGCTGTTTTTT.

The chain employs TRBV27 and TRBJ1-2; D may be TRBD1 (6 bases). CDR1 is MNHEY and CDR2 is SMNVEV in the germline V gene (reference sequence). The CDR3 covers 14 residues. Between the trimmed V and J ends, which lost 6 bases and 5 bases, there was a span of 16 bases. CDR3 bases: TGTGCCAGCAGACAACAGGGTAGCGGGTATGGCTACACCTTC. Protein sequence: CASRQQGSGYGYTF.

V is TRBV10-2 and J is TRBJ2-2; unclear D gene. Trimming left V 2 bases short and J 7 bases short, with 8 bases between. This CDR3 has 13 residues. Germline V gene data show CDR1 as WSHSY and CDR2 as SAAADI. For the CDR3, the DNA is TGCGCCAGCAGTGAGATTTCGGGCGGGGAGCTGTTTTTT. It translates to CASSEISGGELFF.

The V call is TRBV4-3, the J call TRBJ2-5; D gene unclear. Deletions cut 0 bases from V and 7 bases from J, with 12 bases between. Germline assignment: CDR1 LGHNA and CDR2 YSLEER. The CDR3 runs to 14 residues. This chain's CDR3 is CASSQEGSGGTQYF. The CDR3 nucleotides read TGCGCCAGCAGCCAAGAGGGTTCAGGCGGGACCCAGTACTTC.

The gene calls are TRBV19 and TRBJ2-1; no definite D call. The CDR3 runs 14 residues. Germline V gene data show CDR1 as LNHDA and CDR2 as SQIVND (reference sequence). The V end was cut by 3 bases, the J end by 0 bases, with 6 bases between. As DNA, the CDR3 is TGTGCCAGTAGTATGGGAAACTCCTACAATGAGCAGTTCTTC. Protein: CASSMGNSYNEQFF.

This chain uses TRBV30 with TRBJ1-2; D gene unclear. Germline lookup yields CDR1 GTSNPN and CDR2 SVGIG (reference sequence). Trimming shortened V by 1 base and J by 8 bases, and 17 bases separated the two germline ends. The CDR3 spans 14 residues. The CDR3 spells CAWSARTDAGGYTF. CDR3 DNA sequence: TGTGCCTGGAGTGCACGGACGGACGCGGGCGGCTACACCTTC.

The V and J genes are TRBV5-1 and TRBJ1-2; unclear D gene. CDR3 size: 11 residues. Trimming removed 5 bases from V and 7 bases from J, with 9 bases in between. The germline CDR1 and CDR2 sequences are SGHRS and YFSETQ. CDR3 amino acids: CASRLEGGYTF. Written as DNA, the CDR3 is TGCGCCAGCAGGTTAGAGGGTGGCTACACCTTC.

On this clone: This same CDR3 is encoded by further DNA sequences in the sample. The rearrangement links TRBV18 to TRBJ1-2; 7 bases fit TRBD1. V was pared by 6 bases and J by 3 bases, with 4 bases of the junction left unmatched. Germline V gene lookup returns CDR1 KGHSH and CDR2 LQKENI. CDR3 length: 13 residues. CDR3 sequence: CASSPGTDYGYTF. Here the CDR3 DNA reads TGTGCCAGCTCCCCCGGGACAGACTATGGCTACACCTTC.

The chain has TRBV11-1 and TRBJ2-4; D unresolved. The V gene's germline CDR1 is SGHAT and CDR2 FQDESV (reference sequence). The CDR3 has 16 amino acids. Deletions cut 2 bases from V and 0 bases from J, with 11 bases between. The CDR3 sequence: CASSLTSGLAKNIQYF. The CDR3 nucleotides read TGTGCCAGCAGCTTAACCTCGGGCTTAGCCAAAAACATTCAGTACTTC.

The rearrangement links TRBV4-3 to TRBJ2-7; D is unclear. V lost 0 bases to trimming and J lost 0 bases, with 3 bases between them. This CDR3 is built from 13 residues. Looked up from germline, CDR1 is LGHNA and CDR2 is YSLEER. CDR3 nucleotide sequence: TGCGCCAGCAGCCAAGATCTCTCCTACGAGCAGTACTTC. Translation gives CASSQDLSYEQYF.

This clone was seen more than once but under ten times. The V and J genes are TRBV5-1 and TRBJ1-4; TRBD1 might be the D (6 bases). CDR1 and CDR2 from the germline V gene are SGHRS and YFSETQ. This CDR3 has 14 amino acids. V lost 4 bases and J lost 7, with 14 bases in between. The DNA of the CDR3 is TGCGCCAGCAGCGTGGACAGTGGAGGTGAAAAACTGTTTTTT. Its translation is CASSVDSGGEKLFF. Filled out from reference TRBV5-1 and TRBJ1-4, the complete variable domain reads KAGVTQTPRYLIKTRGQQVTLSCSPISGHRSVSWYQQTPGQGLQFLFEYFSETQRNKGNFPGRFSGRQFSNSRSEMNVSTLELGDSALYLCASSVDSGGEKLFFGSGTQLSVL.

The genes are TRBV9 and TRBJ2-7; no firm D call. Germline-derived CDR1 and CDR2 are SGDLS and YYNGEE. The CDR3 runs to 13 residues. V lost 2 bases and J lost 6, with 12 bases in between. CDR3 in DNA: TGTGCCAGCAGCGTGGACCATACCTCCGAGCAGTACTTC. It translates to CASSVDHTSEQYF.

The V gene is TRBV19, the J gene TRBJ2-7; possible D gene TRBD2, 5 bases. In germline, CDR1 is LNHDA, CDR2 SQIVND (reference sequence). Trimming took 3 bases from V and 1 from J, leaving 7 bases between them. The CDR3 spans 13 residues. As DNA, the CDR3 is TGTGCCAGTAGTATTACGGGATCCTACGAGCAGTACTTC. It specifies CASSITGSYEQYF.

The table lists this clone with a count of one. This CDR3 is CASRPRQSYQPQHF. The CDR3 DNA sequence: TGTGCCAGCAGACCCCGCCAGTCCTATCAGCCCCAGCATTTT. The chain uses TRBV6-5 and TRBJ1-5; the D is unclear. Germline CDR1 and CDR2: MNHEY and SVGAGI. CDR3 size: 14 residues. V gave up 6 bases and J gave up 5 bases, with 14 bases separating them.

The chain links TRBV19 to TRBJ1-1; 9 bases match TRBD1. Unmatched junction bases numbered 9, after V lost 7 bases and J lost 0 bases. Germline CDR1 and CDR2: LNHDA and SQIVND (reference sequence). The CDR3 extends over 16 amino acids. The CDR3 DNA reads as TGTGCCAGTATCGACAGGGGGAAGGGAATGAACACTGAAGCTTTCTTT. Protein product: CASIDRGKGMNTEAFF.

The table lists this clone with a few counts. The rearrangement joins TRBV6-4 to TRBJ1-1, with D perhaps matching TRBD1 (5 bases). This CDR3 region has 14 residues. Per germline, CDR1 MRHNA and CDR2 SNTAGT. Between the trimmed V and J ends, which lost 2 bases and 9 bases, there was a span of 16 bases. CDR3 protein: CASSDRPGEGKAFF. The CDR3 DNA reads TGTGCCAGCAGTGACCGCCCGGGGGAAGGGAAAGCTTTCTTT.

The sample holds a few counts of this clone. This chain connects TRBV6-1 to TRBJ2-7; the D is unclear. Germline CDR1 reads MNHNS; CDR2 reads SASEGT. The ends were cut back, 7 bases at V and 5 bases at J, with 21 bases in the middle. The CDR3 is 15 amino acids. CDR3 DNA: TGTGCCAGCATTCCCCAAACCAGGTTCAGTCACGAGCAGTACTTC. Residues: CASIPQTRFSHEQYF.

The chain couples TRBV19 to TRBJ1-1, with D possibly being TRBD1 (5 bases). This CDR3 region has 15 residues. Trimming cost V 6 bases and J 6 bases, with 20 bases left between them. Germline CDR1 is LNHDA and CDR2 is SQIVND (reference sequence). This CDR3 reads CASRSPGFWEAEAFF. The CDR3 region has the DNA TGTGCCAGTAGGTCCCCAGGGTTCTGGGAGGCTGAAGCTTTCTTT.

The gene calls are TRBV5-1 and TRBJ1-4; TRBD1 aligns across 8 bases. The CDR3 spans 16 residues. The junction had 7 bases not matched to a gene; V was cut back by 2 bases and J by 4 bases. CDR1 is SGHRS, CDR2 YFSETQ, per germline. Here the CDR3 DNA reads TGCGCCAGCAGCTTCGGACAGGGTTTCGGTAATGAAAAACTGTTTTTT. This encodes CASSFGQGFGNEKLFF.

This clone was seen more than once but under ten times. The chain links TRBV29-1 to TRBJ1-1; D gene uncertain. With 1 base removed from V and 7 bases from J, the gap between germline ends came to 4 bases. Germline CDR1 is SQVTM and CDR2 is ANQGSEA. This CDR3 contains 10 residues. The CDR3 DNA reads TGCAGCGTTGAAGCCGTTGAAGCTTTCTTT. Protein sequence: CSVEAVEAFF. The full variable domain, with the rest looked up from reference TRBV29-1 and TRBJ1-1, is SAVISQKPSRDICQRGTSLTIQCQVDSQVTMMFWYRQQPGQSLTLIATANQGSEATYESGFVIDKFPISRPNLTFSTLTVSNMSPEDSSIYLCSVEAVEAFFGQGTRLTVV.

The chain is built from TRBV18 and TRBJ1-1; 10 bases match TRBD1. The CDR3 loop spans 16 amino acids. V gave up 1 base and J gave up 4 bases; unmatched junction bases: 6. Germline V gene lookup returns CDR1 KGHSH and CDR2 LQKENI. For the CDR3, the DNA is TGTGCCAGCTCACCACGCCGACAGGGGGCGATCACTGAAGCTTTCTTT. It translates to CASSPRRQGAITEAFF.

The CDR3 DNA reads as TGTGCCAGCAGCTACAACCTGTTCGGCCTAGCCTACAATGAGCAGTTCTTC. Protein: CASSYNLFGLAYNEQFF. The chain employs TRBV5-4 and TRBJ2-1; no reliable D call. The CDR3 length is 17 residues. Germline loops: CDR1 SGHNT, CDR2 YYREEE (reference sequence). V shed 3 bases and J shed 2 bases, with 18 bases lying between them. Supplemented by reference TRBV5-4 and TRBJ2-1, the full variable domain reads ETGVTQSPTHLIKTRGQQVTLRCSSQSGHNTVSWYQQALGQGPQFIFQYYREEENGRGNFPPRFSGLQFPNYSSELNVNALELDDSALYLCASSYNLFGLAYNEQFFGPGTRLTVL.

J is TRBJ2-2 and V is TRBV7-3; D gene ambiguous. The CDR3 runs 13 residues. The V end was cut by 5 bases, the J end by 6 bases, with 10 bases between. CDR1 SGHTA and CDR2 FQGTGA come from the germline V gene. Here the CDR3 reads CASSQGSSGELFF. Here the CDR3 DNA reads TGTGCCAGCAGCCAAGGCTCGTCCGGGGAGCTGTTTTTT.

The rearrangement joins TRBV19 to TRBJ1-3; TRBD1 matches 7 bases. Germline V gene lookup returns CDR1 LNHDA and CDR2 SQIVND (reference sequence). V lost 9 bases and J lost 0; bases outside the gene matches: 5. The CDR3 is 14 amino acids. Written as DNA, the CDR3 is TGTGCCAGCAGGGGGGCCAACTCTGGAAACACCATATATTTT. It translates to CASRGANSGNTIYF.

The CDR3 bases are TGTGCCACCAGCATCTACGGGGGCAATCAGCCCCAGCATTTT. Residues: CATSIYGGNQPQHF. V gene TRBV15 combines with J gene TRBJ1-5; D unclear. Germline values: CDR1 LNHNV, CDR2 YYDKDF (reference sequence). This CDR3 is 14 amino acids long. V shed 4 bases and J shed 2 bases, with 9 bases lying between them.

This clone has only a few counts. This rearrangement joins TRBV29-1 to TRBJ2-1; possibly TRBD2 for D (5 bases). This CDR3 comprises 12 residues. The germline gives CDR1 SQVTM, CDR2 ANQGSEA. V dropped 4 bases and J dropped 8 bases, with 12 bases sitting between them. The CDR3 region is CSVVILAYEQFF. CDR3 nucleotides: TGCAGCGTTGTGATCCTAGCTTATGAGCAGTTCTTC.